These T cell receptor beta chains were read from a single sample in a study of OX40 agonist ivuxolimab in advanced cancers. Only in-frame clones appear in the TCRdb table, and some are missing; sequencing was by immunoSEQ multiplex PCR. This sample carries about 41,000 clones, around four fifths of them seen once, and the ten largest clones take 2.5% to 3%. This specimen was CD4+ or CD8+ T cells sorted from blood, taken in a trial of the OX40 agonist ivuxolimab. Source of these receptors: an adult with an advanced solid tumor such as melanoma, head and neck, liver or kidney cancer. CDR3s include the opening cysteine and the closing phenylalanine or tryptophan. The D gene is left open where the match is weak. The listing skips clone size in some rows; elsewhere it reads once, few, many or a size class.

CDR3aa	CDR3nt	v_gene	j_gene	d_gene	abundance
CASSQRTGTTEAFF	TGTGCCAGCAGTCAACGGACAGGGACCACTGAAGCTTTCTTT	TRBV6-5	TRBJ1-1	TRBD1	NA
CASSRPRTADSNQPQHF	TGTGCCAGCAGTCGACCTCGGACGGCCGATAGCAATCAGCCCCAGCATTTT	TRBV28	TRBJ1-5	NA	NA
CASGRQPYEQYF	TGTGCTAGTGGTCGACAGCCGTACGAGCAGTACTTC	TRBV12-5	TRBJ2-7	NA	NA
CASSSQGLETQYF	TGTGCCAGCAGCTCACAGGGTCTAGAGACCCAGTACTTC	TRBV7-6	TRBJ2-5	NA	NA
CASSPLGQGNQPQHF	TGTGCCAGCAGCCCCCTCGGACAGGGAAATCAGCCCCAGCATTTT	TRBV11-2	TRBJ1-5	TRBD1	few
CASSLRNYGYTF	TGTGCCAGCAGCTTGAGAAACTATGGCTACACCTTC	TRBV7-8	TRBJ1-2	NA	once
CASSPTIPPGEDEQFF	TGTGCCAGCAGCCCGACGATACCCCCAGGGGAAGATGAGCAGTTCTTC	TRBV5-8	TRBJ2-1	NA	NA
CASTPGWDTEAFF	TGTGCCAGCACCCCCGGATGGGACACTGAAGCTTTCTTT	TRBV28	TRBJ1-1	NA	NA
CASRGEALGTEAFF	TGTGCCAGCAGGGGGGAGGCTCTCGGCACTGAAGCTTTCTTT	TRBV28	TRBJ1-1	NA	NA
CASSLVRSSGNTIYF	TGTGCCAGCAGCTTAGTCAGGAGCTCTGGAAACACCATATATTTT	TRBV7-2	TRBJ1-3	NA	NA
CASSEGEGRAFF	TGTGCCAGCAGTGAAGGGGAGGGTCGAGCTTTCTTT	TRBV25-1	TRBJ1-1	NA	once
CATNGGDTQYF	TGTGCCACCAACGGGGGGGATACGCAGTATTTT	TRBV10-3	TRBJ2-3	TRBD2	NA
CAISEREGHNEQFF	TGTGCCATCAGTGAACGGGAGGGTCACAATGAGCAGTTCTTC	TRBV10-3	TRBJ2-1	TRBD2	NA
CASSPPTGPDEQYF	TGTGCCAGCTCACCCCCGACAGGTCCAGACGAGCAGTACTTC	TRBV18	TRBJ2-7	NA	NA
CASSPTRMGKETQYF	TGTGCCAGCAGCCCGACTAGGATGGGGAAAGAGACCCAGTACTTC	TRBV7-9	TRBJ2-5	NA	NA
CASSLRLAYEQFF	TGTGCCAGCAGCTTAAGATTAGCCTATGAGCAGTTCTTC	TRBV7-6	TRBJ2-1	NA	NA
CASSLYWTGTNIEAFF	TGTGCCAGCAGTTTATACTGGACAGGCACGAACATTGAAGCTTTCTTT	TRBV28	TRBJ1-1	TRBD1	NA
CAWARTEAFF	TGTGCCTGGGCCCGAACTGAAGCTTTCTTT	TRBV30	TRBJ1-1	NA	few
CASSLGRTKNGEQYF	TGTGCCAGCAGCTTAGGCAGGACGAAAAACGGGGAGCAGTACTTC	TRBV7-9	TRBJ2-7	NA	NA
CASSPGAGRGSF	TGTGCCAGCTCACCAGGCGCAGGGCGCGGGAGTTTC	TRBV18	TRBJ2-7	TRBD2	NA
CAALHRVGDGYTF	TGTGCCGCCCTCCACAGGGTAGGGGATGGCTACACCTTC	TRBV6-1	TRBJ1-2	NA	NA
CASSAVGLRDEQFF	TGCGCCAGCAGTGCTGTCGGATTGAGGGATGAGCAGTTCTTC	TRBV10-1	TRBJ2-1	NA	once
CASSPPGGEKLFF	TGTGCCAGCAGCCCCCCCGGGGGAGAAAAACTGTTTTTT	TRBV11-3	TRBJ1-4	NA	NA
CASSPGTSETQYF	TGTGCCAGCTCACCAGGGACCTCGGAGACCCAGTACTTC	TRBV18	TRBJ2-5	NA	NA
CASSLMGLATGANVLTF	TGTGCCAGCAGCTTAATGGGACTAGCGACCGGGGCCAACGTCCTGACTTTC	TRBV7-2	TRBJ2-6	TRBD2	NA
CASSQERYNEQFF	TGCGCCAGCAGCCAAGAAAGGTACAATGAGCAGTTCTTC	TRBV4-3	TRBJ2-1	NA	NA
CASSPIGIFSGTDTQYF	TGTGCCAGCAGCCCAATAGGCATTTTCTCTGGCACAGATACGCAGTATTTT	TRBV14	TRBJ2-3	NA	few
CASSYLGGSAEAFF	TGTGCCAGCAGTTACCTCGGGGGCAGCGCTGAAGCTTTCTTT	TRBV28	TRBJ1-1	NA	once
CASSARLARSREYEQYF	TGTGCCAGCAGCGCGCGCTTAGCCAGATCCCGGGAGTACGAGCAGTACTTC	TRBV11-3	TRBJ2-7	NA	NA
CASSLARETQYF	TGTGCCAGCAGCTTGGCCCGTGAGACCCAGTACTTC	TRBV5-6	TRBJ2-5	NA	once
CASSLGGSGTISYEQYF	TGTGCCAGCAGTTTGGGGGGTAGTGGGACAATCTCCTACGAGCAGTACTTC	TRBV28	TRBJ2-7	NA	NA
CASSSTGGGQPQHF	TGTGCCAGCAGTAGCACAGGGGGCGGACAGCCCCAGCATTTT	TRBV28	TRBJ1-5	TRBD1	NA
CASSPSTGTYEQYF	TGTGCCAGCTCACCATCTACAGGGACCTACGAGCAGTACTTC	TRBV18	TRBJ2-7	NA	NA
CASARDSNTDTQYF	TGTGCTAGTGCTCGGGACTCCAACACAGATACGCAGTATTTT	TRBV12-5	TRBJ2-3	NA	NA
CASSVAAGGGPDTQYF	TGTGCCAGCAGCGTAGCGGCGGGAGGTGGCCCCGATACGCAGTATTTT	TRBV9	TRBJ2-3	TRBD2	NA
CASSLRGLETQYF	TGTGCCAGCAGTTTGCGGGGATTGGAGACCCAGTACTTC	TRBV27	TRBJ2-5	NA	NA
CASSGALYTF	TGTGCCAGCAGCGGGGCCCTCTACACCTTC	TRBV7-3	TRBJ1-2	NA	NA
CAWSREGHGYTF	TGTGCCTGGAGCCGAGAGGGTCATGGCTACACCTTC	TRBV30	TRBJ1-2	NA	NA
CASSFNRGHGNTIYF	TGTGCCAGCAGTTTCAACAGGGGGCATGGAAACACCATATATTTT	TRBV6-6	TRBJ1-3	TRBD1	NA
CASSRGARSDGYTF	TGTGCCAGCAGCCGGGGGGCACGGTCTGATGGCTACACCTTC	TRBV6-6	TRBJ1-2	NA	NA
CASSLGSLNTEAFF	TGTGCCAGCAGCTTGGGCAGCTTGAACACTGAAGCTTTCTTT	TRBV7-3	TRBJ1-1	NA	NA
CASSLRLGIGGELFF	TGCGCCAGCAGCTTACGGCTCGGAATCGGCGGGGAGCTGTTTTTT	TRBV5-1	TRBJ2-2	NA	NA
CASSHDRAHSNYEQYF	TGTGCCAGCAGTCATGACAGGGCGCACTCCAACTACGAGCAGTACTTC	TRBV7-9	TRBJ2-7	TRBD1	NA
CASSLDPHTGELFF	TGTGCCAGCAGCTTGGACCCGCACACCGGGGAGCTGTTTTTT	TRBV7-3	TRBJ2-2	NA	NA
CASSLGRAREAFF	TGTGCCAGCAGCTTAGGTAGGGCCCGTGAAGCTTTCTTT	TRBV11-1	TRBJ1-1	NA	NA
CASRPGLAEYEQYF	TGTGCCAGCCGACCGGGACTAGCGGAATACGAGCAGTACTTC	TRBV2	TRBJ2-7	TRBD2	few
CASTEGGGFSSYNEQFF	TGTGCCAGCACCGAGGGGGGGGGTTTTAGCTCCTACAATGAGCAGTTCTTC	TRBV11-3	TRBJ2-1	NA	NA
CASRDRGQPQHF	TGTGCCAGTAGAGACAGGGGACAGCCCCAGCATTTT	TRBV19	TRBJ1-5	TRBD1	NA
CASSFGQGQGYTF	TGTGCCAGCAGTTTCGGCCAGGGGCAAGGCTACACCTTC	TRBV27	TRBJ1-2	NA	NA
CASRRSGHEQYF	TGTGCCAGCAGACGATCAGGGCACGAGCAGTACTTC	TRBV11-3	TRBJ2-7	NA	NA
CASSYGGDRGTEAFF	TGTGCCAGCAGTTACGGGGGGGACAGGGGGACTGAAGCTTTCTTT	TRBV6-5	TRBJ1-1	TRBD1	once
CASSYSRGFSYEQYF	TGTGCCAGCAGTTATTCGAGGGGGTTTTCCTACGAGCAGTACTTC	TRBV6-5	TRBJ2-7	NA	NA
CASSQEAGNTEAFF	TGCGCCAGCAGCCAAGAGGCGGGGAACACTGAAGCTTTCTTT	TRBV4-1	TRBJ1-1	NA	NA
CASSLVGAPGYEQYF	TGTGCCAGCAGTCTTGTGGGGGCCCCTGGCTACGAGCAGTACTTC	TRBV6-4	TRBJ2-7	NA	once
CASSPRPGLAGGDTQYF	TGTGCCAGCAGCCCCCGCCCCGGACTAGCGGGGGGAGATACGCAGTATTTT	TRBV11-3	TRBJ2-3	TRBD2	NA